This T cell receptor beta chain was retrieved from a study of liver allograft versus peripheral blood T cells. Turning to the study itself: Hepatic allograft T cell receptor repertoires were evaluated relative to those present in recipients' peripheral blood. Points from the study as a whole: Inside liver allografts, T cell receptor repertoires reportedly diverged from the repertoires found in peripheral blood.

Germline assignment: CDR1 SEHNR and CDR2 FQNEAQ (reference sequence). The CDR3 covers 14 residues. V lost 2 bases, J lost 8 bases, and 15 bases lay in between. A single record per CDR3 protein comes from TCRdb applying MiXCR to the reads. The table records about 3,700 distinct CDR3 sequences, about 16% of them present only once. This clonotype has just a few counts. Its antigen is still unknown. This rearrangement joins TRBV7-9 to TRBJ1-2; a possible D gene is TRBD1 (5 bases). The sequence derives from a human patient who had a liver transplant. Some T cells may trace back to the graft donor. This chain's CDR3 is CASSLHQGREGYTF. CDR3 DNA: TGTGCCAGCAGCTTACACCAGGGACGAGAAGGCTACACCTTC.